These 21 T cell receptor beta chains were all obtained from the same sample, sequenced in a study of regulatory T cells in long-lasting Graves disease. Specified time point: persistent/refractory GD, antithyroid drugs over 5 years with positive TRAb. From RNA extracted from PBMCs, the TCR library was made. Arm-PCR of CDR3 regions with iRepertoire HTBI primers generated TCR beta libraries. Each CDR3 protein is one row after TCRdb ran MiXCR on the multiplex PCR reads. This sample carries some 340,000 distinct CDR3 sequences, approximately 25% of them seen once, and the ten largest clones take about 29%. The sequencing used peripheral blood mononuclear cells (PBMCs), collected when the disease was refractory, from a patient treated with antithyroid drugs. Every receptor here comes from a woman aged 40 to 50 with Graves disease.

V is TRBV28 and J is TRBJ1-2, with D possibly TRBD1 on 6 matching bases. Germline-derived CDR1 and CDR2 are MDHEN and SYDVKM. The CDR3 consists of 14 residues. V shed 3 bases and J shed 5 bases, with 13 bases lying between them. The CDR3 coding sequence is TGTGCCAGCAGTTTTGACAGGAGGAGTTATGGCTACACCTTC. It translates to CASSFDRRSYGYTF.

This chain connects TRBV11-3 to TRBJ2-5; D is unresolved. This CDR3 spans 13 amino acids. Germline CDR1 SGHNT, CDR2 YENEEA. The V end was cut by 6 bases, the J end by 0 bases, with 8 bases between. CDR3 amino acids: CASSYVNQETQYF. The CDR3 DNA is TGTGCCAGCAGTTATGTTAACCAAGAGACCCAGTACTTC.

This clonotype was detected many times. The CDR3 here is CSVGRWGNTEAFF. In DNA form, the CDR3 reads TGCAGCGTGGGACGGTGGGGGAACACTGAAGCTTTCTTT. J is TRBJ1-1 and V is TRBV29-1, with TRBD1 as a possible D gene (5 bases). V shed 6 bases and J shed 1 base, with 12 bases lying between them. The germline gives CDR1 SQVTM, CDR2 ANQGSEA. CDR3 length: 13 amino acids. Full variable domain (remainder filled in from reference TRBV29-1 and TRBJ1-1): SAVISQKPSRDICQRGTSLTIQCQVDSQVTMMFWYRQQPGQSLTLIATANQGSEATYESGFVIDKFPISRPNLTFSTLTVSNMSPEDSSIYLCSVGRWGNTEAFFGQGTRLTVV.

This clonotype was picked up many times. The chain carries TRBV28 and TRBJ2-5; the D is unclear. This CDR3 has 12 amino acids. Per the germline V gene, CDR1 is MDHEN and CDR2 is SYDVKM. Trimming took 6 bases from V and 5 from J, leaving 10 bases between them. The CDR3 region has the DNA TGTGCCAGCAGCTATTTCCAGGAGACCCAGTACTTC. The encoded protein is CASSYFQETQYF.

At least ten counts were recorded for this clonotype. The chain recombines TRBV28 with TRBJ2-7, with 13 bases lining up with TRBD2. The CDR3 is 16 amino acids. Trimming cost V 6 bases and J 5 bases; bases outside gene matches: 10. Per the germline V gene, CDR1 is MDHEN and CDR2 is SYDVKM. The chain's CDR3 is CASSSSGLAGRNEQYF. The CDR3 DNA follows: TGTGCCAGCAGCTCCTCGGGACTAGCGGGAAGGAACGAGCAGTACTTC.

This clonotype has at least ten counts. V usage is TRBV27 and J usage is TRBJ1-6; 7 bases match TRBD1. The germline gives CDR1 MNHEY, CDR2 SMNVEV (reference sequence). V trimming: 5 bases; J trimming: 5 bases; junction bases outside the gene matches: 0. The CDR3 has 13 residues. This CDR3 reads CASSGTDNSPLHF. The CDR3 nucleotides are TGTGCCAGCAGTGGGACAGATAATTCACCCCTCCACTTT.

The chain employs TRBV4-1 and TRBJ2-5; TRBD1 matches at 8 bases. After removal of 2 bases from V and 1 base from J, the junction contained 3 bases not matched to a gene. The length of the CDR3 is 15 residues. Germline CDR1 reads MGHRA; CDR2 reads YSYEKL. CDR3 sequence: CASSQRTGTQETQYF. The CDR3 coding sequence is TGCGCCAGCAGCCAAAGGACAGGGACCCAAGAGACCCAGTACTTC.

This clonotype was detected a few times. This chain joins TRBV9 and TRBJ2-7, with D tentatively TRBD2 (7 bases). CDR1 is SGDLS and CDR2 is YYNGEE in the germline V gene. The CDR3 runs to 16 residues. The V end was cut by 0 bases, the J end by 1 base, with 14 bases between. CDR3 DNA sequence: TGTGCCAGCAGCGTAGGCGGGGGCGCGGGATCCTACGAGCAGTACTTC. Its translation: CASSVGGGAGSYEQYF.

About this clonotype itself: A much larger clone differs by one base, so this may be a read error. The chain couples TRBV7-2 to TRBJ2-7, with 8 bases identical to TRBD2. Per germline, CDR1 SGHTA and CDR2 FQGNSA. Trimming took 7 bases from V and 3 from J; bases not matched to a gene: 8. The CDR3 loop spans 14 amino acids. The CDR3 nucleotides are TGTACCAGCATTAGAAGCGGGAGTGACTACGAGCAGTACTTC. Protein sequence: CTSIRSGSDYEQYF.

There are a few counts of this clonotype. The rearrangement joins TRBV19 to TRBJ1-5; maybe TRBD1 (6 bases). The ends were cut back, 5 bases at V and 1 base at J, with 18 bases in the middle. Germline lookup yields CDR1 LNHDA and CDR2 SQIVND (reference sequence). The CDR3 has 17 residues. The CDR3 protein is CASSPREQGLSNQPQHF. In DNA, the CDR3 is TGTGCCAGTAGTCCAAGGGAACAGGGCCTAAGCAATCAGCCCCAGCATTTT.

This clonotype showed up many times. The chain carries TRBV20-1 and TRBJ1-5, with TRBD1 matching 7 bases. This CDR3 spans 15 amino acids. The ends lost 4 bases at V and 4 bases at J; junction bases unmatched: 10. CDR1 and CDR2 (germline): DFQATT, SNEGSKA (reference sequence). CDR3 sequence: CSAMYPGQRNQPQHF. In nucleotides, the CDR3 is TGCAGTGCTATGTACCCGGGACAGCGGAATCAGCCCCAGCATTTT.

This CDR3 reads CASSFDSISQGREETQYF. The CDR3 region has the DNA TGTGCCAGCAGCTTCGATTCTATTTCCCAGGGGAGAGAAGAGACCCAGTACTTC. The rearrangement joins TRBV2 to TRBJ2-5, with D perhaps TRBD1 (6 bases). Between the trimmed V and J ends, which lost 6 bases and 3 bases, there was a span of 26 bases. Looked up from germline, CDR1 is SNHLY and CDR2 is FYNNEI. This CDR3 is 18 amino acids long.

The J gene is TRBJ1-5, the V gene TRBV2; tentatively, D is TRBD1 (5 bases). V was clipped by 8 bases and J by 2 bases, with 13 bases between them. Germline V gives CDR1 SNHLY, CDR2 FYNNEI. The CDR3 contains 14 residues. The CDR3 nucleotides are TGTGCCAGCGGGGGAGGGCGAGGCAATCAGCCCCAGCATTTT. Translating it yields CASGGGRGNQPQHF.

The rearrangement joins TRBV28 to TRBJ2-7, with 10 positions matching TRBD1. V lost 5 bases to trimming and J lost 4 bases; unmatched junction nucleotides: 8. The CDR3 sequence is 15 residues long. Per germline, CDR1 MDHEN and CDR2 SYDVKM. The CDR3 loop reads CASSLRDRGDYEQYF. The CDR3 DNA follows: TGTGCCAGCAGTCTCCGGGACAGGGGAGATTACGAGCAGTACTTC.

V and J are TRBV5-5 and TRBJ2-2; 12 nucleotides align to TRBD1. This CDR3 contains 19 residues. The J segment lost 0 bases and the V segment lost 4 bases, leaving 10 bases of the junction unmatched. Per germline, CDR1 SGHKS and CDR2 YYEKEE (reference sequence). The CDR3 DNA reads TGTGCCAGCAGCCCAATGCCGGGACAGGGGGCCGCGAACACCGGGGAGCTGTTTTTT. It is translated as CASSPMPGQGAANTGELFF.

The chain has TRBV28 and TRBJ1-3; the D is unclear. Germline V gene sequence: CDR1 MDHEN, CDR2 SYDVKM. V lost 3 bases, J lost 3 bases, and 6 bases lay in between. The CDR3 contains 13 residues. The DNA for the CDR3 is TGTGCCAGCAGTTTTTTTGGTGGAAACACCATATATTTT. Protein product: CASSFFGGNTIYF.

There are a few counts of this clonotype. This chain joins TRBV7-9 and TRBJ2-5, with D possibly TRBD2 on 6 matching bases. V was cut by 0 bases and J by 2 bases, with 16 bases left in between. The CDR3 runs 17 residues. The germline CDR1 and CDR2 sequences are SEHNR and FQNEAQ (reference sequence). CDR3 in DNA: TGTGCCAGCAGCTTAGCCGTCGGGAGTGGGGTTCAAGAGACCCAGTACTTC. This sequence encodes CASSLAVGSGVQETQYF.

V gene TRBV14 combines with J gene TRBJ2-7; D might be TRBD1 or TRBD2, each matching 5 bases. Trimming removed 5 bases from V and 0 bases from J, with 17 bases in between. This CDR3 is built from 16 residues. Germline V CDR1 and CDR2: SGHDN, FVKESK. The CDR3 sequence: CASSSFGTPSSYEQYF. DNA for the CDR3: TGTGCCAGCAGCTCCTTTGGGACGCCGAGCTCCTACGAGCAGTACTTC.

This clonotype turned up a few times. The chain carries TRBV5-6 and TRBJ1-1; D possibly corresponds to TRBD1 (6 bases). Per germline, CDR1 SGHDT and CDR2 YYEEEE. The V gene lost 2 bases and the J gene lost 7 bases, with 18 bases spanning the gap. CDR3 size: 15 residues. The CDR3 region is CASSFGLSGENEAFF. The CDR3 DNA reads TGTGCCAGCAGCTTCGGCCTATCAGGGGAAAATGAAGCTTTCTTT.

This clonotype was detected many times. DNA for the CDR3: TGTGCCAGCAGCCCCACAATGCGTAACTCCTACGAGCAGTACTTC. It translates to CASSPTMRNSYEQYF. The genes are TRBV28 and TRBJ2-7; D is undetermined. The ends were cut back, 6 bases at V and 0 bases at J, with 15 bases in the middle. This CDR3 is built from 15 residues. The germline V gene has CDR1 MDHEN and CDR2 SYDVKM.

This clonotype was observed many times. The CDR3 loop reads CASSLGQLGGKLFF. CDR3 sequence (DNA): TGTGCCAGCAGTTTGGGGCAGTTGGGCGGAAAACTGTTTTTT. The V gene is TRBV12-3 or TRBV12-4, the J gene TRBJ1-4; perhaps TRBD1 as D (5 bases). Trimming removed 3 bases at V and 10 bases at J, with 15 bases between. The CDR3 consists of 14 residues.